This T cell receptor (beta chain) stems from a study of CD8+ T cells in alopecia areata. Whole-study context: For 6 to 18 months, tofacitinib was taken, and 6 months off drug followed.

The treatment denotes: oral pan-JAK inhibitor, 5-10 mg twice daily. Extracted RNA was reverse transcribed, and the resulting cDNA served as sequencing template. Using immunoSEQ multiplex PCR, the repertoire was profiled, and TCRdb retains in-frame clones only, with some absent. The table lists approximately 210,000 clones, around 66% of them singletons. With 0 bases clipped from V and 2 bases from J, the junction kept 7 bases outside the gene matches. Germline values: CDR1 SQVTM, CDR2 ANQGSEA. This CDR3 spans 15 amino acids. The receptor's source is a human donor with alopecia areata. The rearrangement joins TRBV29-1 to TRBJ2-7; 7 nucleotides line up with TRBD2. The material was CD4+ T cells sorted from blood, obtained around week 44, from a patient treated with tofacitinib. Here the CDR3 reads CSVEDVGGRTYEQYF. The CDR3 region has the DNA TGCAGCGTTGAAGATGTGGGGGGGAGGACCTACGAGCAGTACTTC.